This section outlines one TCR beta chain sequence together with its context. Here immunoSEQ multiplex PCR was the method, and the copy in TCRdb shows in-frame clones only, minus some. The profile shows around 180,000 clones, about 91% of them singletons. This sample is part of a study of blood T cell repertoires in COVID-19. Whole-study context: The origin of the acute and convalescent COVID-19 samples was the United States, Italy and Spain.

CDR1 is SGHNT, CDR2 YYREEE, per germline (reference sequence). The CDR3 contains 15 residues. V lost 0 bases, J lost 4 bases, and 11 bases lay in between. This TCR came from a woman younger than 45 with acute or convalescent COVID-19. The chain employs TRBV5-4 and TRBJ2-1; tentatively, D is TRBD2 (5 bases). The specimen sequenced was peripheral blood. The CDR3 protein is CASSLVGGYYNEQFF. In nucleotides, the CDR3 is TGTGCCAGCAGCTTGGTGGGCGGGTATTACAATGAGCAGTTCTTC. Full variable domain (missing parts from reference TRBV5-4 and TRBJ2-1): ETGVTQSPTHLIKTRGQQVTLRCSSQSGHNTVSWYQQALGQGPQFIFQYYREEENGRGNFPPRFSGLQFPNYSSELNVNALELDDSALYLCASSLVGGYYNEQFFGPGTRLTVL.